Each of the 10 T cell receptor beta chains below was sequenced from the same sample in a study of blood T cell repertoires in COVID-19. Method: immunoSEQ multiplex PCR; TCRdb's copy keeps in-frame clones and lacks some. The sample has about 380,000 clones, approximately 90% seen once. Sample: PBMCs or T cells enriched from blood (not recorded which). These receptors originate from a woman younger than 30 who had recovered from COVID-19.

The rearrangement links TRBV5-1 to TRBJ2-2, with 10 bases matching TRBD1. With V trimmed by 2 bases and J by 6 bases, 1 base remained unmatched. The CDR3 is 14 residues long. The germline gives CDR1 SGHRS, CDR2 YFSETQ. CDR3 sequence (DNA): TGCGCCAGCAGCTTTGGACAGGGGGCCGGGGAGCTGTTTTTT. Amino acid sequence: CASSFGQGAGELFF.

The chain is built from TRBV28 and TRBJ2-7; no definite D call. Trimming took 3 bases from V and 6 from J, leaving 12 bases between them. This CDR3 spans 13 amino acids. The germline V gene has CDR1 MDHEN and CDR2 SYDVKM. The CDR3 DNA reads TGTGCCAGCAGTTTGGGTAGCCCCGTCGAGCAGTACTTC. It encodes CASSLGSPVEQYF.

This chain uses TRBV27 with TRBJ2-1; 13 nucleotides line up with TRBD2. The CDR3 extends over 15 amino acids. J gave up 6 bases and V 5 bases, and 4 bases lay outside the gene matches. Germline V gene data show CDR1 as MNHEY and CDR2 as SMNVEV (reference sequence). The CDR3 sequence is CASSPTSGGVNEQFF. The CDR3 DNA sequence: TGTGCCAGCAGTCCAACTAGCGGGGGGGTCAATGAGCAGTTCTTC.

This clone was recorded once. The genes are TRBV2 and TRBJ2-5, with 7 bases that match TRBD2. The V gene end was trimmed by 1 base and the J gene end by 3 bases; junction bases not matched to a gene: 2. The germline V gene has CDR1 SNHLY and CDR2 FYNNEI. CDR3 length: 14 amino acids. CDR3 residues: CASSEGTRKETQYF. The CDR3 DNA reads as TGTGCCAGCAGTGAAGGGACTAGGAAAGAGACCCAGTACTTC.

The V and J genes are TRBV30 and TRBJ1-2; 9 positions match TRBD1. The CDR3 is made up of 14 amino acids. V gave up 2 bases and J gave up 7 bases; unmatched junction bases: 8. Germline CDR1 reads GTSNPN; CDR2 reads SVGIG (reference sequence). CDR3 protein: CAWSSTGGSSGYTF. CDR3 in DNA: TGTGCCTGGAGTTCGACAGGGGGGAGCTCTGGCTACACCTTC.

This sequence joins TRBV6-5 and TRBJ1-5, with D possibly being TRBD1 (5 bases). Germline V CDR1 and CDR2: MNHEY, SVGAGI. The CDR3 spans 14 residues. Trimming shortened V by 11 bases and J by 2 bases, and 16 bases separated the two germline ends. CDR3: CALKAGGGNQPQHF. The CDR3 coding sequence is TGTGCCTTAAAGGCGGGGGGTGGCAATCAGCCCCAGCATTTT.

The CDR3 region is CASSQDRGYYEQYF. CDR3 in DNA: TGTGCCAGCAGCCAGGACAGGGGGTACTACGAGCAGTACTTC. This chain links TRBV5-4 with TRBJ2-7; 10 bases are shared with TRBD1. The CDR3 is 14 amino acids. Germline V gene lookup returns CDR1 SGHNT and CDR2 YYREEE (reference sequence). Trimming took 4 bases from V and 3 from J; bases not matched to a gene: 4. Using reference TRBV5-4 and TRBJ2-7 for the parts outside the CDR3, the full variable domain is ETGVTQSPTHLIKTRGQQVTLRCSSQSGHNTVSWYQQALGQGPQFIFQYYREEENGRGNFPPRFSGLQFPNYSSELNVNALELDDSALYLCASSQDRGYYEQYFGPGTRLTVT.

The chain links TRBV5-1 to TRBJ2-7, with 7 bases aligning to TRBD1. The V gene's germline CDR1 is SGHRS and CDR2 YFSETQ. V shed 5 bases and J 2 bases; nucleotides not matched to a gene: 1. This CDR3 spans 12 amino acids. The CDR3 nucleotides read TGCGCCAGCAGGGGACAGCCCTACGAGCAGTACTTC. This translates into CASRGQPYEQYF.

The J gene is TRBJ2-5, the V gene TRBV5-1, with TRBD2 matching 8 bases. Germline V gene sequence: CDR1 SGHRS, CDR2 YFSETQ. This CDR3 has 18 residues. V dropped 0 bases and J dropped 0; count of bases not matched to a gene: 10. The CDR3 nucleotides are TGCGCCAGCAGCTTGGTGGCGGGGGGAGTTTATTACCAAGAGACCCAGTACTTC. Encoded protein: CASSLVAGGVYYQETQYF.

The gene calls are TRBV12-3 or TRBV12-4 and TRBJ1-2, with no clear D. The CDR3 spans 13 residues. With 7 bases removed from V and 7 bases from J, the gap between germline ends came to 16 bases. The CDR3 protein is CASTTPSAGGYTF. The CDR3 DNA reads TGTGCCAGCACCACCCCCTCCGCGGGTGGCTACACCTTC.